Each of the 28 T cell receptor beta chains below was sequenced from the same sample in a study of blood T cell repertoires in COVID-19. Clones were read by immunoSEQ multiplex PCR, and TCRdb kept only the in-frame ones, dropping some. The sample carries 250,000 to 400,000 clones, around 88% recorded once. Material: peripheral blood. Receptor source: a woman in her twenties or thirties with COVID-19, enrolled during active disease.

The chain recombines TRBV12-5 with TRBJ2-2; D gene ambiguous. Germline V gene sequence: CDR1 LGHNT, CDR2 FRNRAP. Deletions cut 1 base from V and 8 bases from J, with 8 bases between. The length of the CDR3 is 13 residues. The CDR3 DNA is TGTGCTAGTGGTTTGGAAGACGGGGGGGAGCTGTTTTTT. It translates to CASGLEDGGELFF.

The V and J genes are TRBV19 and TRBJ2-1, with D perhaps TRBD1 (6 bases). V shed 7 bases and J shed 8 bases, with 12 bases lying between them. Looked up from germline, CDR1 is LNHDA and CDR2 is SQIVND (reference sequence). The CDR3 has 12 residues. This CDR3 is CASNRRGYEQFF. The CDR3 DNA reads as TGTGCCAGTAATCGAAGGGGGTATGAGCAGTTCTTC.

This clone occurred once. The chain couples TRBV30 to TRBJ2-7; TRBD1 is a possible D gene (6 bases). The CDR3 runs to 13 residues. Germline loops: CDR1 GTSNPN, CDR2 SVGIG (reference sequence). V was cut by 2 bases and J by 6 bases, with 14 bases left in between. In DNA form, the CDR3 reads TGTGCCTGGAGTTTTGACAGGAGACCCGAGCAGTACTTC. Amino acid sequence: CAWSFDRRPEQYF.

This chain joins TRBV5-1 and TRBJ1-1; unclear D gene. Germline V CDR1 and CDR2: SGHRS, YFSETQ. The ends were cut back, 4 bases at V and 2 bases at J, with 15 bases in the middle. The CDR3 length is 15 residues. In DNA, the CDR3 is TGCGCCAGCAGCCCACGCCCGAACTCCAACACTGAAGCTTTCTTT. Its translation: CASSPRPNSNTEAFF. Complete variable domain (other parts from reference TRBV5-1 and TRBJ1-1): KAGVTQTPRYLIKTRGQQVTLSCSPISGHRSVSWYQQTPGQGLQFLFEYFSETQRNKGNFPGRFSGRQFSNSRSEMNVSTLELGDSALYLCASSPRPNSNTEAFFGQGTRLTVV.

The chain combines TRBV29-1 with TRBJ2-5; 10 bases are shared with TRBD1. The V and J ends lost 7 bases and 3 bases, in that order; junction bases with no gene match: 5. The CDR3 length is 13 residues. CDR1 is SQVTM and CDR2 is ANQGSEA in the germline V gene. CDR3 DNA sequence: TGCAGCGCCGCCGGGACAGGGGAAGAGACCCAGTACTTC. It codes for CSAAGTGEETQYF.

This clone was picked up one time. The gene calls are TRBV19 and TRBJ1-1; the match to TRBD1 covers 8 bases. Trimming took 9 bases from V and 3 from J; bases not matched to a gene: 12. Germline lookup yields CDR1 LNHDA and CDR2 SQIVND (reference sequence). The CDR3 loop spans 15 amino acids. CDR3 in amino acids: CASEISRGRDTEAFF. The CDR3 DNA reads TGTGCCAGCGAAATAAGCAGGGGGCGTGACACTGAAGCTTTCTTT.

The chain carries TRBV4-1 and TRBJ1-2; D is perhaps TRBD1 (5 bases). Germline V gives CDR1 MGHRA, CDR2 YSYEKL. The CDR3 sequence is 15 residues long. Between the trimmed V and J ends, which lost 0 bases and 3 bases, there was a span of 11 bases. CDR3 sequence: CASSQEPGQYYGYTF. Here the CDR3 DNA reads TGCGCCAGCAGCCAAGAACCCGGACAATACTATGGCTACACCTTC.

This chain uses TRBV6-4 with TRBJ1-1, with D tentatively TRBD1 (5 bases). The CDR3 runs 15 residues. Germline CDR1 reads MRHNA; CDR2 reads SNTAGT. V was shortened by 0 bases and J by 7 bases, with 15 bases between the two germline ends. The CDR3 protein is CASSDSKVADIEAFF. CDR3 in DNA: TGTGCCAGCAGTGACTCGAAGGTTGCGGACATTGAAGCTTTCTTT.

The V and J genes are TRBV7-2 and TRBJ2-1; 9 bases align to TRBD2. CDR1 is SGHTA, CDR2 FQGNSA, per germline. J lost 4 bases, V lost 5 bases, and 15 bases had no gene match. This CDR3 is built from 18 residues. The CDR3 sequence: CASSPPGLAGGLYNEQFF. DNA of the CDR3: TGTGCCAGCAGCCCCCCAGGGTTGGCGGGGGGGCTGTACAATGAGCAGTTCTTC.

V gene TRBV2 combines with J gene TRBJ1-5; perhaps TRBD1 as D (6 bases). V was pared by 6 bases and J by 5 bases, with 11 bases between. From germline, CDR1 is SNHLY and CDR2 FYNNEI. The CDR3 totals 13 residues. Here the CDR3 DNA reads TGTGCCAGCAGGACAGGCCTTGATCAGCCCCAGCATTTT. It is translated as CASRTGLDQPQHF.

The V and J genes are TRBV11-1 and TRBJ2-2, with TRBD2 matching 7 bases. The junction had 8 bases not matched to a gene; V was cut back by 5 bases and J by 5 bases. The germline V gene encodes CDR1 SGHAT and CDR2 FQDESV (reference sequence). The CDR3 is 15 residues long. Here the CDR3 DNA reads TGTGCCAGCAGCCGGGGGGTTCAGGGTACCGGGGAGCTGTTTTTT. Amino acid sequence: CASSRGVQGTGELFF.

The chain carries TRBV24-1 and TRBJ1-1, with a possible D match to TRBD1 (5 bases). Trimming removed 1 base at V and 5 bases at J, with 7 bases between. Germline lookup yields CDR1 KGHDR and CDR2 SFDVKD. The CDR3 totals 13 residues. CDR3 residues: CATSDFRETEAFF. DNA of the CDR3: TGTGCCACCAGTGATTTCAGGGAAACTGAAGCTTTCTTT.

This chain uses TRBV7-9 with TRBJ2-1, with a tentative D call TRBD1 (5 bases). Trimming stripped 2 bases from V and 0 bases from J, with 11 bases between. The CDR3 covers 16 residues. Germline CDR1 SEHNR, CDR2 FQNEAQ (reference sequence). Written as DNA, the CDR3 is TGTGCCAGCAGCTTACGGCCGGACAACTCCTACAATGAGCAGTTCTTC. Protein sequence: CASSLRPDNSYNEQFF. Full variable domain (remainder filled in from reference TRBV7-9 and TRBJ2-1): DTGVSQNPRHKITKRGQNVTFRCDPISEHNRLYWYRQTLGQGPEFLTYFQNEAQLEKSRLLSDRFSAERPKGSFSTLEIQRTEQGDSAMYLCASSLRPDNSYNEQFFGPGTRLTVL.

CDR3 in DNA: TGTGCCACCAGTGACCCGGCTAGCGGGGCGAACACCGGGGAGCTGTTTTTT. Its translation: CATSDPASGANTGELFF. The gene calls are TRBV24-1 and TRBJ2-2; 9 bases map to TRBD2. V gave up 4 bases and J gave up 0 bases; unmatched junction bases: 5. Per the germline V gene, CDR1 is KGHDR and CDR2 is SFDVKD. CDR3 length equals 17 residues.

J is TRBJ2-5 and V is TRBV27; 11 bases line up with TRBD2. From germline, CDR1 is MNHEY and CDR2 SMNVEV (reference sequence). CDR3 size: 15 residues. J lost 3 bases, V lost 4 bases, and 4 bases had no gene match. In nucleotides, the CDR3 is TGTGCCAGCAGTTCTGGGACTAGCGGTAAAGAGACCCAGTACTTC. This sequence encodes CASSSGTSGKETQYF.

The rearrangement joins TRBV6-5 to TRBJ1-2, with D perhaps matching TRBD1 (5 bases). The ends were cut back, 6 bases at V and 3 bases at J, with 14 bases in the middle. The CDR3 consists of 14 residues. The germline gives CDR1 MNHEY, CDR2 SVGAGI. The CDR3 sequence: CASRLTGTDYGYTF. The CDR3 nucleotides read TGTGCCAGCAGACTGACCGGGACTGACTATGGCTACACCTTC.

The rearrangement joins TRBV28 to TRBJ1-2; no firm D call. Germline values: CDR1 MDHEN, CDR2 SYDVKM. Trimming took 3 bases from V and 4 from J, leaving 24 bases between them. This CDR3 has 18 residues. This CDR3 reads CASSLVLAGRVDGYGYTF. As DNA, the CDR3 is TGTGCCAGCAGTTTGGTTCTCGCGGGTCGCGTCGATGGCTATGGCTACACCTTC.

The chain is built from TRBV6-5 and TRBJ2-7; TRBD1 agrees at 9 bases. This CDR3 has 15 amino acids. The ends lost 2 bases at V and 4 bases at J; junction bases unmatched: 6. Germline CDR1 is MNHEY and CDR2 is SVGAGI. Written as DNA, the CDR3 is TGTGCCAGCAGTTACACCGGGACAGGGCTATACGAGCAGTACTTC. Translated: CASSYTGTGLYEQYF.

As regards this clone: At the DNA level, this CDR3 is encoded by other sequences in the same sample as well. This rearrangement joins TRBV27 to TRBJ2-1; TRBD2 is a possible D gene (6 bases). The V end lost 1 base, the J end lost 10 bases, and 14 bases lay between the germline ends. This CDR3 comprises 14 residues. CDR1 and CDR2 from the germline V gene are MNHEY and SMNVEV (reference sequence). The CDR3 DNA follows: TGTGCCAGCAGTTTATTCCCGGGGGATAACGAGCAGTTCTTC. It encodes CASSLFPGDNEQFF.

The gene calls are TRBV4-2 and TRBJ1-5, with D hard to call. Trimming pared 0 bases from V and 9 bases from J, leaving 9 bases between. The CDR3 is made up of 13 amino acids. From germline, CDR1 is LGHNA and CDR2 YNFKEQ. The CDR3 bases are TGTGCCAGCAGCCAAGACCCCGTTATGCCCCAGCATTTT. Translated: CASSQDPVMPQHF.

V gene TRBV6-5 combines with J gene TRBJ1-6, with no clear D. Deletions cut 2 bases from V and 7 bases from J, with 9 bases between. CDR3 length equals 14 residues. Germline CDR1 and CDR2: MNHEY and SVGAGI. The CDR3 is CASSYRQENSPLHF. CDR3 nucleotides: TGTGCCAGCAGTTACCGTCAGGAAAATTCACCCCTCCACTTT.

The chain combines TRBV2 with TRBJ1-1, with D uncertain. This CDR3 region has 12 residues. V lost 7 bases and J lost 0, with 6 bases in between. CDR1 is SNHLY, CDR2 FYNNEI, per germline. CDR3 amino acids: CASKSMNTEAFF. As DNA, the CDR3 is TGTGCCAGCAAATCCATGAACACTGAAGCTTTCTTT.

The chain is built from TRBV5-8 and TRBJ2-7; 7 positions agree with TRBD1. The CDR3 contains 15 residues. After removal of 4 bases from V and 4 bases from J, the junction contained 11 bases not matched to a gene. Germline V gene lookup returns CDR1 SGHTS and CDR2 YDEGEE. CDR3 residues: CASSQTGRNRYEQYV. The CDR3 DNA follows: TGTGCCAGCAGCCAGACAGGGAGAAACCGTTACGAGCAGTACGTC.

The chain joins TRBV9 to TRBJ2-3, with 11 nucleotides matching TRBD2. V lost 0 bases to trimming and J lost 1 base; unmatched junction nucleotides: 4. The germline CDR1 and CDR2 sequences are SGDLS and YYNGEE. The CDR3 runs to 17 residues. The CDR3 region is CASSVVGSGGGTDTQYF. In DNA, the CDR3 is TGTGCCAGCAGCGTAGTTGGTAGCGGGGGGGGCACAGATACGCAGTATTTT.

This clone was counted a few times. Here the CDR3 reads CASSLRQGAEAFF. The DNA of the CDR3 is TGTGCCAGCAGCCTTCGACAGGGGGCTGAAGCTTTCTTT. This chain links TRBV3-1 (or the pseudogene TRBV3-2) with TRBJ1-1, with TRBD1 matching 9 bases. The germline gives CDR1 LGHDT, CDR2 YNNKEL (reference sequence). V was clipped by 4 bases and J by 6 bases; unmatched bases: 3. The length of the CDR3 is 13 residues.

A single count supports this clone. This chain uses TRBV6-5 with TRBJ1-2; 9 positions match TRBD1. J gave up 1 base and V 6 bases, and 6 bases lay outside the gene matches. From germline, CDR1 is MNHEY and CDR2 SVGAGI. The CDR3 has 15 residues. This CDR3 is CASRTGGSRNYGYTF. The CDR3 DNA reads TGTGCCAGCAGGACAGGGGGGTCCCGTAACTATGGCTACACCTTC.

The V gene is TRBV7-6, the J gene TRBJ2-3; 7 nucleotides match TRBD2. Germline-derived CDR1 and CDR2 are SGHVS and FNYEAQ. This CDR3 is built from 15 residues. V lost 0 bases to trimming and J lost 4 bases; unmatched junction nucleotides: 4. The CDR3 protein is CASSLAGGIADTQYF. DNA of the CDR3: TGTGCCAGCAGCTTAGCGGGGGGGATTGCAGATACGCAGTATTTT.

Notes on this clone: The same CDR3 is also encoded by other DNA sequences in this sample. The V and J genes are TRBV12-3 or TRBV12-4 and TRBJ2-5; maybe TRBD1 (6 bases). Trimming shortened V by 2 bases and J by 5 bases, and 9 bases separated the two germline ends. The CDR3 consists of 13 residues. CDR3 amino acids: CASSLRGLETQYF. The CDR3 region has the DNA TGTGCCAGCAGTTTAAGGGGGTTGGAGACCCAGTACTTC.